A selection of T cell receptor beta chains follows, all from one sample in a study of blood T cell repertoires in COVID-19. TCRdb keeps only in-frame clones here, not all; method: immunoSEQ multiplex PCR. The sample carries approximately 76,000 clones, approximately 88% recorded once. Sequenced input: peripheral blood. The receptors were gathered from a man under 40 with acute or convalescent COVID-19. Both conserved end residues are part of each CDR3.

CASSQEGRSNQPQHF	TRBV4-1	15
CASSDGPGETQYF	TRBV2	13
CASSYSTSGDQETQYF	TRBV6-5	16
CASDKPKATQPQHF	TRBV28	14
CASSLTTSISGELFF	TRBV5-1	15
CASSIRRVNTGELFF	TRBV19	15
CASSQGRDAGGRGETQYF	TRBV4-3	18
CAWSAPGSGRGEETQYF	TRBV30	17
CASSCVIVEQYF	TRBV5-4	12
CASSHARGRSLYGYTF	TRBV7-9	16
CAISRQGAYYNSPLHF	TRBV28	16
CASSPDWGLYEQYF	TRBV18	14
CTSSLRGGRVPNEQFF	TRBV1	16
CASSLAGGPGNEQFF	TRBV19	15
CASSRQENTEAFF	TRBV12-3/TRBV12-4	13
CAGFGGRERGANVLTF	TRBV7-8	16
CASSLLAGGRELFF	TRBV28	14
CASSQLRSTTVPGLAGRNPGELFF	TRBV16	24
CASSMARQASTDTQYF	TRBV19	16
CASSLPTNTYEQYF	TRBV11-2	14
CASSFGTSVRSQQFF	TRBV5-1	15
CASSLQGAGLGNEKLFF	TRBV28	17
CASSLVPAGELFF	TRBV7-2	13